The rows below give T cell receptor beta chains drawn from one sample of a study of identical twins. TCRdb called the 5' RACE reads again in MiXCR, with one record for every CDR3 protein. The sample consists of some 1,700,000 distinct CDR3 sequences, under 35% of them appearing once. Sequencing was carried out using cord blood. These receptors were obtained from a newborn girl in good health. Both conserved end residues are part of each CDR3.

J gene: TRBJ1-1; V gene: TRBV7-2; CDR3 protein: CASSIATQGRAFF
J gene: NA; V gene: TRBV6-1; CDR3 protein: CASGGLAANEQYF
J gene: TRBJ2-3; V gene: TRBV6-2/TRBV6-3; CDR3 protein: CASTLPPTDTQYF
J gene: NA; V gene: TRBV19; CDR3 protein: CATHGTGGLSEQYF
J gene: TRBJ1-5; V gene: TRBV4-2; CDR3 protein: CASSQARSNQPQHF
J gene: TRBJ2-1; V gene: TRBV4-2; CDR3 protein: CASSQEGTPYNEQFF
J gene: NA; V gene: TRBV11-2; CDR3 protein: CASSFERSSSYEQYF
J gene: TRBJ2-5; V gene: TRBV7-9; CDR3 protein: CASSPARTGGLQETQYF
J gene: TRBJ2-1; V gene: TRBV5-1; CDR3 protein: CASSLISSGGSYNEQFF
J gene: TRBJ1-1; V gene: TRBV2; CDR3 protein: CASNYRVPNTEAFF
J gene: NA; V gene: TRBV20-1; CDR3 protein: CSARSYGTSGSPAYEQYF
J gene: TRBJ2-7; V gene: TRBV6-1; CDR3 protein: CASRARYEQYF
J gene: TRBJ2-7; V gene: TRBV20-1; CDR3 protein: CSATRRGGFLYEQYF
J gene: TRBJ2-3; V gene: TRBV28; CDR3 protein: CASSLGTRPYSSTDTQYF
J gene: TRBJ2-1; V gene: TRBV7-9; CDR3 protein: CAGSLSQRLAVYNEQFF
J gene: TRBJ2-7; V gene: TRBV20-1; CDR3 protein: CSAKGGGAYEQYF
J gene: TRBJ2-1; V gene: TRBV29-1; CDR3 protein: CSVEFWGQGRNEQFF
J gene: TRBJ1-2; V gene: TRBV6-5; CDR3 protein: CASSYSMFRGATGYTF
J gene: TRBJ2-3; V gene: TRBV5-1; CDR3 protein: CATKTSGSTDTQYF
J gene: TRBJ1-4; V gene: TRBV12-3/TRBV12-4; CDR3 protein: CASTPPRGKLFF
J gene: TRBJ1-2; V gene: TRBV20-1; CDR3 protein: CSARDSAMNPYGYTF
J gene: TRBJ2-3; V gene: TRBV9; CDR3 protein: CASSVASSGSGMTDTQYF
J gene: TRBJ2-7; V gene: TRBV14; CDR3 protein: CASSSWTGGSAQYF
J gene: TRBJ1-1; V gene: TRBV4-2; CDR3 protein: CASSQDQAGMTEAFF
J gene: TRBJ1-1; V gene: TRBV12-3/TRBV12-4; CDR3 protein: CASSFGGRVAEAFF
J gene: TRBJ2-1; V gene: TRBV9; CDR3 protein: CASSVVSGRAHEQFF
J gene: TRBJ2-1; V gene: TRBV7-9; CDR3 protein: CASSLVLVSERYNEQFF
J gene: TRBJ2-7; V gene: TRBV3-1; CDR3 protein: CASSRAGGSYEQYF
J gene: NA; V gene: TRBV11-2; CDR3 protein: CASSLESVGLAGRWGYNEQYF
J gene: TRBJ2-7; V gene: TRBV29-1; CDR3 protein: CSVEGQGAEQYF
J gene: TRBJ2-3; V gene: TRBV28; CDR3 protein: CASSLYPASVGADTQYF
J gene: TRBJ2-5; V gene: TRBV6-6; CDR3 protein: CASSYHRALQETQYF
J gene: TRBJ1-1; V gene: TRBV11-1; CDR3 protein: CASSLRRPGQGPSGNMNTEAFF